The TCR beta chain described here comes from a study of memory CD4+ T cells and cytomegalovirus serostatus. The sort gate was single viable CD3+CD4+CD8-CD45RO+ cells for memory CD4+ T cells. V was pared by 5 bases and J by 1 base, with 4 bases of the junction left unmatched. The CDR3 runs to 15 residues. CDR1 is MDHEN and CDR2 is SYDVKM in the germline V gene. Source study methods: Out-of-frame sequences were removed, leaving 2 million to 2.5 million distinct TCRbeta sequences. Assay used: immunoSEQ multiplex PCR; TCRdb lists only in-frame clones, some missing. That table gives V, J and clone size, and the DNA gave D and trimming. The table lists around 62,000 clones, about 75% of them singletons.

The sample taken for sequencing was memory CD4+ T cells from blood. The sequence was collected from an adult in good health and CMV-seropositive. The chain combines TRBV28 with TRBJ1-1, with 10 positions matching TRBD1. Written as DNA, the CDR3 is TGTGCCAGCAGTGGGAGGGACAGGGGGAACACTGAAGCTTTCTTT. This codes for CASSGRDRGNTEAFF.